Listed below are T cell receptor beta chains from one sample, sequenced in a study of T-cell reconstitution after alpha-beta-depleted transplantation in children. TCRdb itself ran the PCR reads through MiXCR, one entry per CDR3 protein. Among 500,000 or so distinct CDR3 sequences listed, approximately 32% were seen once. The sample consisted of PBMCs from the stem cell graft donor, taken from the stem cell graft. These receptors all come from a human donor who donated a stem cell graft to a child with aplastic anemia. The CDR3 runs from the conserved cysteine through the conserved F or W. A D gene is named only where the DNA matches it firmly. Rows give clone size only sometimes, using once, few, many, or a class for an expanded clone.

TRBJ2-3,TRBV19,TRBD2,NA,CASSRRTSGFTDTQYF,TGTGCCAGTAGTCGACGGACTAGCGGATTCACAGATACGCAGTATTTT
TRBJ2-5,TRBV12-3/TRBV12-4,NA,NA,CASSLRRVRETQYF,TGTGCCAGCAGTTTGAGGAGGGTGCGGGAGACCCAGTACTTC
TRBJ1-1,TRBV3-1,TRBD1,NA,CASSLTDRGGAEAFF,TGTGCCAGCAGCCTCACTGACAGGGGCGGGGCTGAAGCTTTCTTT
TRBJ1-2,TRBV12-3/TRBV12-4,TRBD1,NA,CASSPPGTGKGTF,TGTGCCAGCAGTCCACCCGGGACAGGGAAAGGCACCTTC
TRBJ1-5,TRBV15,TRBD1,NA,CATSRDQGTGMQPQHF,TGTGCCACCAGCAGAGATCAAGGGACAGGGATGCAGCCCCAGCATTTT
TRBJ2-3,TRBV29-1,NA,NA,CSVESVLAGYTDTQYF,TGCAGCGTTGAGTCGGTCTTGGCGGGATACACAGATACGCAGTATTTT
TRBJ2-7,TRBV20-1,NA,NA,CCARGNFERASYEQYF,TGCTGTGCTAGGGGGAATTTTGAGCGGGCCTCCTACGAGCAGTACTTC
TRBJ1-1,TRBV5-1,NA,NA,CASSWDGRRTEAFF,TGCGCCAGCAGCTGGGACGGGCGGAGGACTGAAGCTTTCTTT
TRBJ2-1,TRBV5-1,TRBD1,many,CASSLVTGGGYNEQFF,TGCGCCAGCAGCTTGGTGACAGGGGGCGGCTACAATGAGCAGTTCTTC
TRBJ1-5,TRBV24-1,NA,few,CATSSSGPNQPQHF,TGTGCCACCAGCAGCTCAGGGCCTAATCAGCCCCAGCATTTT
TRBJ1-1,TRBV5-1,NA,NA,CASSLRDPGTEAFF,TGCGCCAGCAGCTTGAGGGATCCGGGCACTGAAGCTTTCTTT
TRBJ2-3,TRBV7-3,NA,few,CASSSAHASGESTDTQYF,TGTGCCAGCAGCTCCGCCCATGCCAGCGGAGAAAGCACAGATACGCAGTATTTT
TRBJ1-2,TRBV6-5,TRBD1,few,CASSYSISYRGSGGYTF,TGTGCCAGCAGTTACTCGATTTCGTACAGGGGGAGTGGTGGCTACACCTTC
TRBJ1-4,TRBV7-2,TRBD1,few,CASSPGQVNEKLFF,TGTGCCAGCAGCCCGGGACAGGTGAATGAAAAACTGTTTTTT
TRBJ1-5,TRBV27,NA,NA,CASSSRRANQPQHF,TGTGCCAGCAGTTCCCGACGGGCCAATCAGCCCCAGCATTTT
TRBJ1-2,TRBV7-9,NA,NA,CASSFDGAYGYTF,TGTGCCAGCAGCTTCGACGGAGCCTATGGCTACACCTTC
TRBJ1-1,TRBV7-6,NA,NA,CASSSGRVSVTEAFF,TGTGCCAGCAGCTCCGGTAGGGTTTCCGTCACTGAAGCTTTCTTT
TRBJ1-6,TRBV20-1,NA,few,CSASLGASSNSPLHF,TGCAGTGCTAGCCTGGGGGCTTCCTCTAATTCACCCCTCCACTTT
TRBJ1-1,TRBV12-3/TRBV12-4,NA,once,CASSFGREAFF,TGTGCCAGCAGTTTTGGCCGTGAAGCTTTCTTT
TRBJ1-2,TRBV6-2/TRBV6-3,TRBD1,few,CASRRRQGVGSYGYTF,TGTGCCAGCAGAAGAAGACAGGGAGTGGGATCCTATGGCTACACCTTC
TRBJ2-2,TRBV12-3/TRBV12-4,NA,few,CASSFGTLNTGELFF,TGTGCCAGCAGTTTCGGGACTCTTAACACCGGGGAGCTGTTTTTT
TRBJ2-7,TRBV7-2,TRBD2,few,CASSPSGSSDYEQYF,TGTGCCAGCAGTCCTAGCGGGTCTAGTGACTACGAGCAGTACTTC
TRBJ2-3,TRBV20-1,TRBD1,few,CSARSGSDRVLTDTQYF,TGCAGTGCTAGATCCGGGTCGGACAGGGTTCTCACAGATACGCAGTATTTT
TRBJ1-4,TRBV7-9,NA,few,CASSPGQVKEKLFF,TGTGCCAGCAGCCCCGGGCAGGTCAAGGAAAAACTGTTTTTT
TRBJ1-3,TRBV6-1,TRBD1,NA,CASSRDRYSGNTIYF,TGTGCCAGCAGTAGGGACAGGTACTCTGGAAACACCATATATTTT
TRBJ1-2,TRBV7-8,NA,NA,CASARNYGYSF,TGTGCCAGCGCTCGAAACTATGGCTACTCCTTC
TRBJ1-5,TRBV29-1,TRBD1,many,CSAMGQIDQPQHF,TGCAGCGCCATGGGACAGATCGATCAGCCCCAGCATTTT
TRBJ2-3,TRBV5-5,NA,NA,CASSLRLFPPPTDTQYF,TGTGCCAGCAGCTTGAGACTCTTCCCACCCCCCACAGATACGCAGTATTTT
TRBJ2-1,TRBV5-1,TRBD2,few,CASSPGSGRPQEQFF,TGCGCCAGCAGTCCAGGTAGCGGGAGGCCGCAGGAGCAGTTCTTC
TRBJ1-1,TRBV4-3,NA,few,CASSQARVNTEAFF,TGCGCCAGCAGCCAAGCTCGGGTGAACACTGAAGCTTTCTTT
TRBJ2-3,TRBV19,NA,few,CASTRTIGTDTQYF,TGTGCCAGTACCAGGACCATTGGCACAGATACGCAGTATTTT
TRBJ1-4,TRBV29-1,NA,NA,CSVAESNEKLFF,TGCAGCGTTGCAGAGAGTAATGAAAAACTGTTTTTT
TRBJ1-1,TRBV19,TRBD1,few,CASRPGQHTEAFF,TGTGCCAGTAGACCGGGACAGCACACTGAAGCTTTCTTT
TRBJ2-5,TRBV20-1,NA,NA,CSAPGRGETQYF,TGCAGTGCCCCGGGACGGGGAGAGACCCAGTACTTC
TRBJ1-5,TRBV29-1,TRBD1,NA,CSVSQGAQGNQPQHF,TGCAGCGTTTCACAGGGGGCGCAGGGCAATCAGCCCCAGCATTTT
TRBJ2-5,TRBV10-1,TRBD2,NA,CASSTSGTSGEETQYF,TGCGCCAGCAGCACCTCCGGGACTAGCGGCGAAGAGACCCAGTACTTC
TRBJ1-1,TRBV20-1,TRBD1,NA,CSARDSGGASATEAFF,TGCAGTGCTAGAGATTCAGGGGGCGCCTCGGCCACTGAAGCTTTCTTT
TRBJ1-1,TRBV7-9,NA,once,CASSLERAKAFF,TGTGCCAGCAGCTTAGAGAGAGCAAAGGCTTTCTTT
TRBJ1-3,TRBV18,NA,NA,CASSPVERNTIYF,TGTGCCAGCTCACCCGTCGAAAGGAACACCATATATTTT
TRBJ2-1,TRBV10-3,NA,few,CAISGVGGIGNEQFF,TGTGCCATCAGTGGGGTGGGCGGGATAGGCAATGAGCAGTTCTTC
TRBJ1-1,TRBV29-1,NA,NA,CSVVLTQHTEAFF,TGCAGCGTTGTGCTAACACAACACACTGAAGCTTTCTTT